The source of this TCR beta chain is a study of cytomegalovirus exposure and HLA in healthy donors. TCRdb keeps only in-frame clones here, not all; method: immunoSEQ multiplex PCR. The repertoire consists of about 140,000 clones, with approximately 84% occurring once and the leading ten covering around 1.4%. Points on this clone: The target antigen is unknown.

Germline-derived CDR1 and CDR2 are SNHLY and FYNNEI. With V trimmed by 4 bases and J by 5 bases, 1 base remained unmatched. This CDR3 spans 14 amino acids. Whole-study results and caveats: According to the study, around 150 TCR beta chains were cytomegalovirus-associated. Researchers reported that three CMV-associated chains were confirmed in vitro as CMV antigen-specific.

The V gene is TRBV2, the J gene TRBJ1-5; 11 bases align to TRBD1. The receptor was isolated from a woman aged 25 to 39 in good health and CMV-seronegative. Sequencing was done on a sample of PBMCs. CDR3 sequence reads: CASSGGQGDQPQHF. The CDR3 nucleotides read TGTGCCAGCAGTGGGGGACAGGGGGATCAGCCCCAGCATTTT.